The 2 T cell receptor beta chains presented below share a single source sample, sequenced in a study of quantifying T cell responses using KT2 cells. Looking at the study overall: cDNA was made from DNase-treated RNA using alpha and beta constant primers.

The cDNA 3' end received a ligated oligonucleotide with a UMI. First-round PCR used 4 cycles and beta primers RC1.1 and RC1.2 covering TRBC1 and TRBC2. TCRdb used MiXCR to reprocess the UMI-ligation and nested PCR reads, holding one entry per CDR3 protein. The sample includes around 50,000 distinct CDR3 sequences, roughly 10% of them seen just once. Sequenced sample: PBMCs spiked with cells of the T cell clone KT2. Every receptor here comes from a human donor.

This chain uses TRBV6-2 or TRBV6-3 with TRBJ2-3; possibly TRBD2 for D (7 bases). The CDR3 is made up of 18 amino acids. V lost 0 bases to trimming and J lost 2 bases, with 18 bases between them. In germline, CDR1 is MNHEY, CDR2 SVGEGT. This chain's CDR3 is CASSYSIFGGAFTDTQYF. The CDR3 nucleotides are TGTGCCAGCAGTTACTCGATTTTTGGGGGGGCCTTCACAGATACGCAGTATTTT.

J is TRBJ2-7 and V is TRBV2; D is uncertain. The CDR3 length is 12 residues. V lost 7 bases, J lost 0 bases, and 7 bases lay in between. Germline V gene data show CDR1 as SNHLY and CDR2 as FYNNEI. CDR3 amino acids: CASKEDSYEQYF. The CDR3 DNA is TGTGCCAGCAAGGAAGACTCCTACGAGCAGTACTTC.